This record looks at one T cell receptor (beta chain) sequence and its context. Its matching antigen is unknown. This sample is drawn from a study of PD-1 blockade in classical Hodgkin lymphoma. Study observations and caveats: Before treatment, TCR diversity in newly diagnosed patients was reportedly lower than in healthy donors. By C4D1, diversity of CD4+ TCRs had risen significantly, whereas that of CD8+ TCRs had not. Later analyses included only patients treated at least 1 year post-ASCT.

Here immunoSEQ multiplex PCR was the method, and the copy in TCRdb shows in-frame clones only, minus some. The sample records 90,000 to 100,000 clones, around nine tenths being singletons. All patients experienced relapse after autologous stem cell transplantation, and brentuximab vedotin exposure was variable. The best responses consisted of complete response, partial response or progressive disease. The sequence was collected from a human donor with classical Hodgkin lymphoma. Sequences were derived from peripheral blood mononuclear cells (PBMCs), sampled at baseline.

The CDR3, as DNA: TGCGCCAGCAGCTTGGGAGGTCGACAGGCGCAAGAGACCCAGTACTTC. Translation: CASSLGGRQAQETQYF. The chain recombines TRBV5-1 with TRBJ2-5; the D gene is possibly TRBD1 (6 bases). Trimming removed 0 bases at V and 2 bases at J, with 14 bases between. This CDR3 spans 16 amino acids. CDR1 SGHRS and CDR2 YFSETQ come from the germline V gene.